These 5 T cell receptor beta chains were all obtained from the same sample, sequenced in a study of PD-L1 blockade in urothelial cancer. The time point denotes: pretreatment peripheral blood. Sequencing used immunoSEQ multiplex PCR; TCRdb keeps in-frame clones, though not all of them. The repertoire consists of tens of thousands of clones, with 84% occurring once and the leading ten covering 2% to 2.5%. The sample was PBMCs, taken around atezolizumab (anti-PD-L1) treatment. The receptors derive from a man between 60 and 75 years old with urothelial cancer.

The chain recombines TRBV7-8 with TRBJ2-1; the match to TRBD2 covers 7 bases. J gave up 0 bases and V 1 base, and 9 bases lay outside the gene matches. The CDR3 has 18 amino acids. Germline loops: CDR1 SGHVS, CDR2 FQNEAQ. CDR3 protein: CASSLDPAGVSSYNEQFF. CDR3 sequence (DNA): TGTGCCAGCAGCTTAGACCCCGCGGGAGTTAGCTCCTACAATGAGCAGTTCTTC.

The rearrangement joins TRBV7-9 to TRBJ2-7; 9 bases match TRBD1. Germline-derived CDR1 and CDR2 are SEHNR and FQNEAQ (reference sequence). The trim removed 5 bases at V and 5 bases at J, leaving 7 bases unmatched. CDR3 length: 14 amino acids. The CDR3 DNA reads TGTGCCAGCAGCGTCGGGACAGGGTCTGACGAGCAGTACTTC. Amino acids: CASSVGTGSDEQYF.

The CDR3 bases are TGCGCCAGCAGCTTGGAAGAGGCTGTAAACTATGGCTACACCTTC. Encoded protein: CASSLEEAVNYGYTF. The chain joins TRBV5-1 to TRBJ1-2; D is unclear. The germline V gene has CDR1 SGHRS and CDR2 YFSETQ. The CDR3 covers 15 residues. The V gene lost 0 bases and the J gene lost 2 bases, with 11 bases spanning the gap.

The chain joins TRBV5-4 to TRBJ2-7; maybe TRBD2 (5 bases). The CDR3 is 16 residues long. The germline gives CDR1 SGHNT, CDR2 YYREEE (reference sequence). Trimming took 0 bases from V and 2 from J, leaving 15 bases between them. CDR3 sequence: CASSLAWVGVTYEQYF. CDR3 nucleotides: TGTGCCAGCAGCTTGGCTTGGGTGGGAGTAACCTACGAGCAGTACTTC.

As concerns this clone: The same CDR3 also results from other DNA sequences found in this sample. This chain joins TRBV5-1 and TRBJ2-3; the D is unclear. Germline V gene data show CDR1 as SGHRS and CDR2 as YFSETQ. The V and J ends lost 0 bases and 2 bases respectively, with 7 bases between them. This CDR3 has 14 residues. The CDR3 nucleotides are TGCGCCAGCAGCTTGGGTACAGTCACAGATACGCAGTATTTT. This gives the protein CASSLGTVTDTQYF.